The 30 T cell receptor beta chains below were found in one sample sequenced in a study of blood T cell repertoires in COVID-19. TCRdb's copy holds only in-frame clones and misses some; the assay was immunoSEQ multiplex PCR. The sample shows 350,000 or so clones, 85% to 90% of them seen only once. Source material: PBMCs or T cells enriched from blood (not recorded which). The receptor set was obtained from a young woman who had been exposed to COVID-19.

CDR3 DNA sequence: TGTGCCAGCAGTCCGCCCTTCGATAGGGGGACCCAGTACTTC. Translated: CASSPPFDRGTQYF. The chain combines TRBV27 with TRBJ2-5; D possibly corresponds to TRBD1 (5 bases). Germline V gene data show CDR1 as MNHEY and CDR2 as SMNVEV (reference sequence). The CDR3 length is 14 residues. The V end was cut by 5 bases, the J end by 7 bases, with 17 bases between.

This chain connects TRBV9 to TRBJ2-1; D is perhaps TRBD2 (5 bases). The germline V and J ends were trimmed by 5 bases and 15 bases, with 15 bases remaining between them. The CDR3 is 11 amino acids. CDR1 is SGDLS, CDR2 YYNGEE, per germline. The CDR3 loop is CASSADRGLFF. The CDR3 DNA sequence: TGTGCCAGCAGTGCTGATAGAGGGTTGTTCTTC.

The rearrangement uses TRBV15 and TRBJ1-1; D perhaps matches TRBD1 (6 bases). The CDR3 sequence is 15 residues long. Trimming removed 0 bases from V and 7 bases from J, with 15 bases in between. Germline loops: CDR1 LNHNV, CDR2 YYDKDF (reference sequence). CDR3 sequence (DNA): TGTGCCACCAGCAGAGATTTGGGTACAGGGAATGAAGCTTTCTTT. Its translation: CATSRDLGTGNEAFF.

The count of this clone is one. This chain uses TRBV11-2 with TRBJ2-1, with 12 bases matching TRBD2. The CDR3 has 16 residues. Germline lookup yields CDR1 SGHAT and CDR2 FQNNGV. J gave up 9 bases and V 1 base, and 7 bases lay outside the gene matches. CDR3 in amino acids: CASSLGLAGGIFEQFF. The CDR3 DNA follows: TGTGCCAGCAGCTTAGGGCTAGCGGGAGGGATTTTTGAGCAGTTCTTC.

The chain uses TRBV12-5 and TRBJ2-5; D possibly corresponds to TRBD1 (6 bases). CDR3 length: 17 amino acids. Per germline, CDR1 LGHNT and CDR2 FRNRAP. V was shortened by 5 bases and J by 2 bases, with 21 bases between the two germline ends. The CDR3 nucleotides are TGTGCTAGTGGTCCCGGACAGCCTTTCCTCCCACAAGAGACCCAGTACTTC. Amino acids: CASGPGQPFLPQETQYF.

The chain employs TRBV3-1 (or the pseudogene TRBV3-2) and TRBJ1-4, with 7 bases that match TRBD1. The CDR3 extends over 14 amino acids. The germline gives CDR1 LGHDT, CDR2 YNNKEL (reference sequence). Trimming took 6 bases from V and 4 from J; bases not matched to a gene: 5. The CDR3 sequence: CASSFDRDNEKLFF. The CDR3 region has the DNA TGTGCCAGCAGTTTCGACAGGGATAATGAAAAACTGTTTTTT.

The chain couples TRBV30 to TRBJ1-5; no clear D gene. CDR1 is GTSNPN, CDR2 SVGIG, per germline (reference sequence). The germline V and J ends were trimmed by 0 bases and 9 bases, with 9 bases remaining between them. The CDR3 totals 12 residues. This CDR3 reads CAWSVGSGPQHF. CDR3 bases: TGTGCCTGGAGTGTTGGCTCGGGGCCCCAGCATTTT.

The chain uses TRBV28 and TRBJ1-5, with TRBD1 matching over 8 bases. V shed 5 bases and J 5 bases; nucleotides not matched to a gene: 11. The CDR3 loop spans 16 amino acids. Germline V CDR1 and CDR2: MDHEN, SYDVKM. The CDR3 loop reads CASSLYAGQGDQPQHF. The DNA of the CDR3 is TGTGCCAGCAGTCTCTACGCCGGACAGGGAGATCAGCCCCAGCATTTT.

The CDR3 DNA follows: TGTGCCATCAGTGAGACACTGAACACTGAAGCTTTCTTT. Translating it yields CAISETLNTEAFF. The chain recombines TRBV10-3 with TRBJ1-1, with D hard to call. The CDR3 has 13 amino acids. V was pared by 2 bases and J by 0 bases, with 4 bases between. CDR1 is ENHRY and CDR2 is SYGVKD in the germline V gene.

The rearrangement links TRBV18 to TRBJ1-1, with 7 nucleotides matching TRBD1. The V gene end was trimmed by 4 bases and the J gene end by 7 bases; junction bases not matched to a gene: 12. This CDR3 has 15 residues. Per the germline V gene, CDR1 is KGHSH and CDR2 is LQKENI. CDR3 bases: TGTGCCAGCTCACTAAGGACAGGCGCAGAGTTTGAAGCTTTCTTT. As protein: CASSLRTGAEFEAFF.

The chain couples TRBV7-8 to TRBJ2-1, with 14 nucleotides matching TRBD2. The CDR3 length is 16 residues. The V gene's germline CDR1 is SGHVS and CDR2 FQNEAQ. Trimming at V came to 7 bases and at J to 9 bases, leaving 11 bases not matched to a gene. CDR3 bases: TGTGCCAGCATCCCGCCGGGACTAGCGGGAGTTGGTGAGCAGTTCTTC. Translated, it gives CASIPPGLAGVGEQFF. Combining the CDR3 with reference TRBV7-8 and TRBJ2-1 gives the whole variable domain GAGVSQSPRYKVAKRGQDVALRCDPISGHVSLFWYQQALGQGPEFLTYFQNEAQLDKSGLPSDRFFAERPEGSVSTLKIQRTQQEDSAVYLCASIPPGLAGVGEQFFGPGTRLTVL.

The chain is built from TRBV6-2 or TRBV6-3 and TRBJ1-1; 9 nucleotides line up with TRBD1. Germline V gene data show CDR1 as MNHEY and CDR2 as SVGEGT. Unmatched junction bases numbered 6, after V lost 5 bases and J lost 2 bases. The CDR3 is made up of 15 amino acids. CDR3 sequence (DNA): TGTGCCAGCAGTAAAGGGACAGGGATTAACACTGAAGCTTTCTTT. It specifies CASSKGTGINTEAFF.

J is TRBJ1-2 and V is TRBV7-8; 8 nucleotides match TRBD1. Germline V CDR1 and CDR2: SGHVS, FQNEAQ. J lost 4 bases, V lost 0 bases, and 7 bases had no gene match. The CDR3 sequence is 16 residues long. The CDR3 coding sequence is TGTGCCAGCAGCTTAGCCTTCCGGGACAGGCCCTATGGCTACACCTTC. It yields the protein CASSLAFRDRPYGYTF.

CDR3 loop: CASSLGAEHYNSPLHF. In DNA form, the CDR3 reads TGCGCCAGCAGCTTGGGGGCAGAACACTATAATTCACCCCTCCACTTT. The chain uses TRBV5-1 and TRBJ1-6; the D is unclear. Trimming shortened V by 0 bases and J by 3 bases, and 10 bases separated the two germline ends. CDR1 and CDR2 from the germline V gene are SGHRS and YFSETQ. CDR3 length: 16 amino acids.

Concerning this clone itself: In the same sample, other DNA sequences code for this CDR3. The gene calls are TRBV6-5 and TRBJ2-7; possibly TRBD2 for D (6 bases). The germline gives CDR1 MNHEY, CDR2 SVGAGI. This CDR3 spans 15 amino acids. V gave up 5 bases and J gave up 4 bases, with 18 bases separating them. The CDR3 DNA reads TGTGCCAGCAGTCCCGGAGGAGCGGGCCGATACGAGCAGTACTTC. This sequence encodes CASSPGGAGRYEQYF.

CDR3 sequence (DNA): TGTGCCAGTAGTATAGGGCTAGCGGGAGGCGAGCAGTACTTC. Its protein product is CASSIGLAGGEQYF. The chain is built from TRBV19 and TRBJ2-7, with TRBD2 matching 11 bases. Looked up from germline, CDR1 is LNHDA and CDR2 is SQIVND (reference sequence). V lost 1 base and J lost 6; bases outside the gene matches: 2. This CDR3 is 14 amino acids long.

The V and J genes are TRBV12-3 or TRBV12-4 and TRBJ2-7, with D possibly matching TRBD2 (5 bases). Trimming stripped 3 bases from V and 2 bases from J, with 8 bases between. The CDR3 contains 13 residues. CDR3 sequence: CASSFGSPYEQYF. The DNA of the CDR3 is TGTGCCAGCAGTTTTGGGAGCCCCTACGAGCAGTACTTC.

This chain links TRBV3-1 (or the pseudogene TRBV3-2) with TRBJ1-2; D possibly corresponds to TRBD1 (5 bases). V shed 3 bases and J shed 6 bases, with 11 bases lying between them. CDR3 length: 13 amino acids. Germline V gives CDR1 LGHDT, CDR2 YNNKEL (reference sequence). Here the CDR3 reads CASSQGPGDGYTF. The CDR3 coding sequence is TGTGCCAGCAGCCAGGGTCCGGGGGATGGCTACACCTTC.

The chain recombines TRBV30 with TRBJ2-3; 7 bases fit TRBD2. Germline loops: CDR1 GTSNPN, CDR2 SVGIG (reference sequence). CDR3 length equals 15 residues. The V gene end was trimmed by 2 bases and the J gene end by 6 bases; junction bases not matched to a gene: 11. CDR3 residues: CAWSRWEGGSDTQYF. In DNA, the CDR3 is TGTGCCTGGAGTAGGTGGGAGGGCGGGTCGGATACGCAGTATTTT.

The rearrangement uses TRBV5-1 and TRBJ2-6; D unclear. There are 12 residues in the CDR3. Germline loops: CDR1 SGHRS, CDR2 YFSETQ. Trimming removed 4 bases from V and 4 bases from J, with 3 bases in between. CDR3 residues: CASSPGANVLTF. CDR3 sequence (DNA): TGCGCCAGCAGCCCGGGGGCCAACGTCCTGACTTTC.

On this clone: Other DNA sequences in this sample translate to the same CDR3. The chain joins TRBV10-3 to TRBJ1-5; D is possibly TRBD1 (5 bases). CDR3 length equals 13 residues. The V end lost 3 bases, the J end lost 2 bases, and 5 bases lay between the germline ends. Germline CDR1 is ENHRY and CDR2 is SYGVKD. The CDR3 reads CAISDRGNQPQHF. CDR3 sequence (DNA): TGTGCCATCAGTGACAGGGGCAATCAGCCCCAGCATTTT.

The sample holds one count of this clone. This chain connects TRBV6-5 to TRBJ1-1; D might be TRBD1 (6 bases). Trimming removed 4 bases at V and 7 bases at J, with 19 bases between. The germline V gene has CDR1 MNHEY and CDR2 SVGAGI. The CDR3 runs 15 residues. CDR3 sequence reads: CASSSPLATGIEAFF. The CDR3 nucleotides read TGTGCCAGCAGTTCACCGCTCGCTACAGGGATTGAAGCTTTCTTT.

This chain links TRBV6-4 with TRBJ1-1, with a weak D call TRBD1 (5 bases). The germline CDR1 and CDR2 sequences are MRHNA and SNTAGT. The CDR3 has 13 amino acids. V lost 0 bases and J 8 bases, leaving 10 bases between the germline ends. CDR3 coding DNA: TGTGCCAGCAGTGACTCGTGGGGCGGCGAAGCTTTCTTT. It translates to CASSDSWGGEAFF.

This chain links TRBV12-5 with TRBJ1-5; 8 nucleotides agree with TRBD1. Trimming removed 5 bases from V and 3 bases from J; junction bases left unmatched: 6. The CDR3 has 15 amino acids. The germline gives CDR1 LGHNT, CDR2 FRNRAP. The CDR3 nucleotides are TGTGCTAGTGGTCCGCCGGGACAGGTCAATCAGCCCCAGCATTTT. Protein product: CASGPPGQVNQPQHF.

J is TRBJ2-5 and V is TRBV11-3; D call uncertain. V gave up 0 bases and J gave up 4 bases, with 9 bases separating them. CDR1 is SGHNT, CDR2 YENEEA, per germline. This CDR3 region has 14 residues. For the CDR3, the DNA is TGTGCCAGCAGCTTAGAACTAACCTCAGAGACCCAGTACTTC. It codes for CASSLELTSETQYF.

The rearrangement uses TRBV6-6 and TRBJ1-1; D gene uncertain. From germline, CDR1 is MNHNY and CDR2 SVGAGI (reference sequence). V was shortened by 6 bases and J by 1 base, with 15 bases between the two germline ends. CDR3 size: 15 residues. The CDR3 region is CASRPTTEQNTEAFF. CDR3 in DNA: TGTGCCAGCAGGCCCACCACCGAACAGAACACTGAAGCTTTCTTT.

V and J are TRBV24-1 and TRBJ2-5, with 7 positions matching TRBD2. CDR3 size: 15 residues. Germline trimming cut 4 bases from V and 0 bases from J; bases unmatched to any gene: 4. Germline-derived CDR1 and CDR2 are KGHDR and SFDVKD. The CDR3 loop is CATSERDYDQETQYF. In DNA, the CDR3 is TGTGCCACCAGTGAAAGGGACTACGACCAAGAGACCCAGTACTTC.

V usage is TRBV3-1 (or the pseudogene TRBV3-2) and J usage is TRBJ1-5, with D tentatively TRBD1 (5 bases). The V gene lost 1 base and the J gene lost 5 bases, with 12 bases spanning the gap. Germline V CDR1 and CDR2: LGHDT, YNNKEL (reference sequence). CDR3 size: 15 residues. This chain's CDR3 is CASSQGTTEDQPQHF. CDR3 DNA: TGTGCCAGCAGCCAAGGGACGACAGAGGATCAGCCCCAGCATTTT.

In this sample, this clone turned up many times. This rearrangement joins TRBV5-1 to TRBJ1-2; possible D gene TRBD1, 6 bases. CDR1 is SGHRS, CDR2 YFSETQ, per germline. With 6 bases removed from V and 5 bases from J, the gap between germline ends came to 14 bases. The CDR3 extends over 13 amino acids. The DNA of the CDR3 is TGCGCCAGCAACCCAGGGGAGGGATATGGCTACACCTTC. This encodes CASNPGEGYGYTF.

The chain uses TRBV30 and TRBJ2-7; D might be TRBD1 (5 bases). The CDR3 totals 12 residues. The germline gives CDR1 GTSNPN, CDR2 SVGIG (reference sequence). With 1 base removed from V and 3 bases from J, the gap between germline ends came to 7 bases. The CDR3 is CAWSGGGYEQYF. The CDR3 region has the DNA TGTGCCTGGAGTGGGGGCGGCTACGAGCAGTACTTC.